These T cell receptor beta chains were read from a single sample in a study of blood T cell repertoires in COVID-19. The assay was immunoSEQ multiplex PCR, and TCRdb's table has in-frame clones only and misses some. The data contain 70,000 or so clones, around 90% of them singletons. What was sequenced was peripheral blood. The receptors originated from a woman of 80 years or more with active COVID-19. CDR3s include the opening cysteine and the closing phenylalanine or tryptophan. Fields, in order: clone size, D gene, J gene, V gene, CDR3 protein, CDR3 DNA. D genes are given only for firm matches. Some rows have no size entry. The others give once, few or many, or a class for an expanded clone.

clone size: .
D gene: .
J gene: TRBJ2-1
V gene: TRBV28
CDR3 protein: CASSLGLYNEQFF
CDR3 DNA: TGTGCCAGCAGTTTAGGGCTGTACAATGAGCAGTTCTTC

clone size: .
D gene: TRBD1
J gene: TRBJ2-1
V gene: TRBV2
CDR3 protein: CASIPGQGAVNEQFF
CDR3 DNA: TGTGCCAGCATCCCGGGACAGGGGGCGGTAAATGAGCAGTTCTTC

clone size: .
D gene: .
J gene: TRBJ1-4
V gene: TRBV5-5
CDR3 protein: CASSLRPGGATNEKLFF
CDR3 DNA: TGTGCCAGCAGCCTTCGCCCGGGTGGAGCAACTAATGAAAAACTGTTTTTT

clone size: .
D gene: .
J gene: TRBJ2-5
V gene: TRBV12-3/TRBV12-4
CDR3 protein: CASSSSRTKYF
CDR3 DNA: TGTGCCAGCAGTTCTAGCCGGACCAAGTACTTC

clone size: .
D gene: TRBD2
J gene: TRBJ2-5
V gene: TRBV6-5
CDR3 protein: CASSQLAGGGETQYF
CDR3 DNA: TGTGCCAGCAGTCAACTAGCGGGAGGCGGGGAGACCCAGTACTTC

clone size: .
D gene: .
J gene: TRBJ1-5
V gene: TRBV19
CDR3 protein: CASTRDNRGNQPQHF
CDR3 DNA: TGTGCCAGTACTCGGGACAACAGGGGCAATCAGCCCCAGCATTTT

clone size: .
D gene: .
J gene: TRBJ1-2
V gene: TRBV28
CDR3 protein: CASSPPGNGDYGYTF
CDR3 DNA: TGTGCCAGCAGTCCCCCGGGGAACGGGGACTATGGCTACACCTTC

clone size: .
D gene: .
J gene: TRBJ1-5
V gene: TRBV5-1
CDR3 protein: CASSLGPVGGGQPQHF
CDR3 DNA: TGCGCCAGCAGCTTGGGTCCCGTGGGGGGGGGCCAGCCCCAGCATTTT

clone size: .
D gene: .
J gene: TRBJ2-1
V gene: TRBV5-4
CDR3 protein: CASSLALVGDLNNEQFF
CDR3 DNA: TGTGCCAGCAGCTTGGCTCTAGTGGGGGACTTGAACAATGAGCAGTTCTTC

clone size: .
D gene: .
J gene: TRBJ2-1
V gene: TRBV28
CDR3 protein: CASTTSLPPNEQFF
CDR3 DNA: TGTGCCAGCACTACTAGTCTACCTCCGAATGAGCAGTTCTTC

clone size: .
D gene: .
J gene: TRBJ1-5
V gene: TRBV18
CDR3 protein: CASSQVREDQPQHF
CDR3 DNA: TGTGCCAGCTCACAAGTCAGGGAGGATCAGCCCCAGCATTTT

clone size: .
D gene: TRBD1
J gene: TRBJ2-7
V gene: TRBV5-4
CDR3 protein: CASSLGQGASYEQYF
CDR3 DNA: TGTGCCAGCAGCTTGGGACAGGGGGCCTCCTACGAGCAGTACTTC

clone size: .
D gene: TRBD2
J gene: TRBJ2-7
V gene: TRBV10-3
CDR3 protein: CAISGNEPGGTYEQYF
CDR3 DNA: TGTGCCATCAGTGGGAATGAGCCGGGAGGGACCTACGAGCAGTACTTC

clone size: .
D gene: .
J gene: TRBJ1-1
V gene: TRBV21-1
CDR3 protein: CASSLPTGKLYIEAFF
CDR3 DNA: TGTGCCAGCAGCTTACCGACAGGGAAGTTGTACATTGAAGCTTTCTTT

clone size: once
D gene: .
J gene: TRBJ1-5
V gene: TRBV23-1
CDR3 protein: CASSTPVSQPQHF
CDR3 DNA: TGCGCCAGCTCGACTCCGGTGAGTCAGCCCCAGCATTTT

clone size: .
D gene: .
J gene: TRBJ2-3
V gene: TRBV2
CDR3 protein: CAGGQSKSSTDTQYF
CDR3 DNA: TGTGCCGGCGGACAGAGCAAAAGTAGCACAGATACGCAGTATTTT

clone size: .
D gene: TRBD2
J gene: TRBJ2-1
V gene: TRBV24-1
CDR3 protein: CATSETSGRAPNEQFF
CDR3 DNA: TGTGCCACCAGTGAGACTAGCGGGAGGGCCCCCAATGAGCAGTTCTTC

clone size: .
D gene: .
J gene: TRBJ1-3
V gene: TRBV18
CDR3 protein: CASSPLRTGFSGNTIYF
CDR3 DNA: TGTGCCAGCTCACCATTGAGAACAGGATTCTCTGGAAACACCATATATTTT

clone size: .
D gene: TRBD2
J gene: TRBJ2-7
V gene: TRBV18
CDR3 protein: CASSPPGLAGGTYEQYF
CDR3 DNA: TGTGCCAGCTCACCGCCGGGACTAGCGGGAGGCACCTACGAGCAGTACTTC

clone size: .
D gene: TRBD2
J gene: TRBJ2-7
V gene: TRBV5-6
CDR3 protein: CASSLAGTSASYEQYF
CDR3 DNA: TGTGCCAGCAGCTTGGCCGGGACTAGCGCCTCCTACGAGCAGTACTTC

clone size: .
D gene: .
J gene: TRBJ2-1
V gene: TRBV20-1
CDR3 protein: CSASYGSSYNEQFF
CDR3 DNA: TGCAGTGCTAGTTACGGGAGCTCTTACAATGAGCAGTTCTTC

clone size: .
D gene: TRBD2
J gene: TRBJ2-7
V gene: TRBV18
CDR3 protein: CASSPGGGRNEQYF
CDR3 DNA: TGTGCCAGCTCACCGGGGGGAGGGCGTAACGAGCAGTACTTC

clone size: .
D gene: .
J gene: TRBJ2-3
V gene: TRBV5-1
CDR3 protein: CASSLGRQGGGTDTQYF
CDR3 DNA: TGCGCCAGCAGCTTGGGGCGGCAGGGGGGAGGCACAGATACGCAGTATTTT

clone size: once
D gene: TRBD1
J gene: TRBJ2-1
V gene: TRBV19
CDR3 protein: CASRTPGQGIYNEQFF
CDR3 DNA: TGTGCCAGTAGGACCCCGGGACAGGGGATCTACAATGAGCAGTTCTTC

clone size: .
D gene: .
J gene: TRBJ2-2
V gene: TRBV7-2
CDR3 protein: CASSSTAYNTGELFF
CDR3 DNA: TGTGCCAGCAGCTCGACAGCCTACAACACCGGGGAGCTGTTTTTT

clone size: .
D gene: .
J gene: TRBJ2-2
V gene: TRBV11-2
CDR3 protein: CASSTPRRQGRGNGELFF
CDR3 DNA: TGTGCCAGCAGCACTCCGCGCCGGCAGGGACGCGGGAACGGGGAGCTGTTTTTT

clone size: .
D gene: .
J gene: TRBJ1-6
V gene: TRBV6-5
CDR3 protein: CASSIGRYNSPLHF
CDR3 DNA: TGTGCCAGCAGCATCGGGAGATATAATTCACCCCTCCACTTT

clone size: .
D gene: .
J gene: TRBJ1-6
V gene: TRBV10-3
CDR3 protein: CATRRGQNSPLHF
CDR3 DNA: TGTGCCACCAGGCGAGGGCAAAATTCACCCCTCCACTTT

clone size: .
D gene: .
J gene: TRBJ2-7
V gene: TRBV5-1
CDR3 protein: CASSPRTFSSYEQYF
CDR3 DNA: TGCGCCAGCAGCCCTCGGACTTTCAGCTCCTACGAGCAGTACTTC

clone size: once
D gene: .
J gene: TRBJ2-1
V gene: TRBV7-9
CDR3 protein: CASSPGTARGEQFF
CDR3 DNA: TGTGCCAGCAGCCCAGGAACAGCCCGGGGTGAGCAGTTCTTC

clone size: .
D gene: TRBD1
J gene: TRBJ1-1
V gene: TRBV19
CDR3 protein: CASSIQTWDRDGTEAFF
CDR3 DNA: TGTGCCAGTAGTATACAGACGTGGGACAGGGACGGAACTGAAGCTTTCTTT

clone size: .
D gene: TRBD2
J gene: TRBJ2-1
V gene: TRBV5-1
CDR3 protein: CASSEGLAGVHEQFF
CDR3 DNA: TGCGCCAGCAGCGAGGGACTAGCGGGAGTACATGAGCAGTTCTTC

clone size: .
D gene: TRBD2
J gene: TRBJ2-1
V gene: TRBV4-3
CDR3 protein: CASSQEAGGSYNEQFF
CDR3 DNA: TGCGCCAGCAGCCAAGAGGCGGGGGGCTCCTACAATGAGCAGTTCTTC

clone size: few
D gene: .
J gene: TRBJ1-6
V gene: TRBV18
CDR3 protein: CASSPDQGSNSPLHF
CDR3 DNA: TGTGCCAGCTCACCCGATCAGGGGTCTAATTCACCCCTCCACTTT

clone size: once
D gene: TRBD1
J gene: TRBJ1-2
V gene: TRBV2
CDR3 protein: CASNQQGAGINYGYTF
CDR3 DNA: TGTGCCAGCAACCAACAGGGGGCGGGTATTAACTATGGCTACACCTTC

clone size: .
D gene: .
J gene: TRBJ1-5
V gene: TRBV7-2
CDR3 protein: CASSLGSGDLNQPQHF
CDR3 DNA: TGTGCCAGCAGCTTAGGATCAGGGGACCTCAATCAGCCCCAGCATTTT

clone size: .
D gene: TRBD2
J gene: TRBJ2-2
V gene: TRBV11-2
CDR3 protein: CASSSAGGSNTGELFF
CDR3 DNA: TGTGCCAGCAGCTCAGCCGGGGGGTCGAACACCGGGGAGCTGTTTTTT

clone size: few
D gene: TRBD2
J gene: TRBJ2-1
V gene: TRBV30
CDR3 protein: CAWRSARREGNEQFF
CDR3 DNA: TGTGCCTGGAGGTCCGCCCGTCGGGAGGGCAATGAGCAGTTCTTC

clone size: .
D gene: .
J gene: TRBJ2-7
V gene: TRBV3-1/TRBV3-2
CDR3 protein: CASSPPGTYEQYF
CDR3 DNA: TGTGCCAGCAGCCCCCCAGGGACCTACGAGCAGTACTTC

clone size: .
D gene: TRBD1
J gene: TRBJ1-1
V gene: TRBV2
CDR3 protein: CASSQGQGRTEAFF
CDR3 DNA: TGTGCCAGCAGCCAAGGACAGGGTCGAACTGAAGCTTTCTTT

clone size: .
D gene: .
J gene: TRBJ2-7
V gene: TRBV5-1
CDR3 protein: CASSLVQGYGEQYF
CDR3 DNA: TGCGCCAGCAGCTTGGTTCAGGGCTACGGCGAGCAGTACTTC

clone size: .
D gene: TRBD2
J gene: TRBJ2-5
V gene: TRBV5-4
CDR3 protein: CASSLRLAGFQETQYF
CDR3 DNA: TGTGCCAGCAGCTTGCGGCTAGCGGGTTTCCAAGAGACCCAGTACTTC

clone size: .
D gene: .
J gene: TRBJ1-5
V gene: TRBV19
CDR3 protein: CASSIARDRGSNQPQHF
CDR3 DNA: TGTGCCAGTAGTATAGCCAGGGATCGTGGTAGCAATCAGCCCCAGCATTTT

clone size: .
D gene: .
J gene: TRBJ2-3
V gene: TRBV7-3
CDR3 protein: CASSSGLSTDTQYF
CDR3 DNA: TGTGCCAGCAGCTCCGGACTTAGCACAGATACGCAGTATTTT

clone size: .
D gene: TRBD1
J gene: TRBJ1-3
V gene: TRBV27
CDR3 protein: CASSRTGQISGNTIYF
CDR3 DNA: TGTGCCAGCAGTAGGACAGGGCAAATCTCTGGAAACACCATATATTTT

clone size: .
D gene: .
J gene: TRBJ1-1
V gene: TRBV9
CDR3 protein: CASSVARDPSKAFF
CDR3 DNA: TGTGCCAGCAGCGTAGCTAGAGACCCCTCCAAAGCTTTCTTT

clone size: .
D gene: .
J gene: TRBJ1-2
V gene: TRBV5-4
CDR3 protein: CASSLYQGGGYTF
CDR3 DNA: TGTGCCAGCAGCTTGTACCAGGGTGGTGGCTACACCTTC

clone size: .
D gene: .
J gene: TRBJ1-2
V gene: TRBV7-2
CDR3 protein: CASSRDFRLCYTF
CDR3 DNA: TGTGCCAGCAGCCGGGACTTTCGACTATGCTACACCTTC

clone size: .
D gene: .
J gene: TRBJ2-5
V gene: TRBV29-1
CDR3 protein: CSVKYARAQETQYF
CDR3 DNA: TGCAGCGTAAAATATGCGAGGGCCCAAGAGACCCAGTACTTC

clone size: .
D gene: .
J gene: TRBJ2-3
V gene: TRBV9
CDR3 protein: CASSVVAVSSTDTQYF
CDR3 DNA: TGTGCCAGCAGCGTGGTGGCGGTCTCTAGCACAGATACGCAGTATTTT